Given below is one T cell receptor beta chain in context. This specimen belongs to a study of blood T cell repertoires in COVID-19. Study-level background: PBMCs, B-cell-depleted T cells, or T cells provided the cDNA or gDNA that made up the material.

This CDR3 contains 14 residues. The junction had 4 bases not matched to a gene; V was cut back by 4 bases and J by 7 bases. Germline lookup yields CDR1 KGHSH and CDR2 LQKENI. Generated by immunoSEQ multiplex PCR, the TCRdb table keeps only in-frame clones and is missing some. The repertoire holds 270,000 or so clones, with 86% as singletons. The source material was peripheral blood. The chain combines TRBV18 with TRBJ1-6, with 7 positions matching TRBD1. This TCR derives from a woman in her 30s with COVID-19, enrolled during active disease. In DNA, the CDR3 is TGTGCCAGCTCACGACAGGGCGACAATTCACCCCTCCACTTT. Translating gives CASSRQGDNSPLHF.